The subject of this entry is one T cell receptor beta chain. Antigen specificity is unknown. This record belongs to a study of cytomegalovirus exposure and HLA in healthy donors. The PCR employed 60 Vbeta primers together with 13 Jbeta primers. Some clones are missing from TCRdb's copy, which holds only in-frame ones; the method was immunoSEQ multiplex PCR. The repertoire holds over 120,000 clones, with approximately 78% as singletons. Findings and limits, study-wide: According to an earlier analysis, most TCR beta V segments yielded productive rearrangements about 87% or about 30% of the time. In a later analysis, the majority of CMV-associated beta chains seemingly showed HLA restriction.

The germline V gene has CDR1 LNHDA and CDR2 SQIVND (reference sequence). This CDR3 region has 17 residues. Unmatched junction bases numbered 12, after V lost 5 bases and J lost 0 bases. The sequencing sample was made of PBMCs. This TCR derives from a woman aged 18 to 35 in good health and CMV-seropositive. The chain carries TRBV19 and TRBJ2-5, with TRBD2 identical over 7 bases. Here the CDR3 reads CASSPPRAGLNQETQYF. CDR3 in DNA: TGTGCCAGTAGTCCACCTCGAGCGGGGCTTAACCAAGAGACCCAGTACTTC. The whole variable domain, remainder taken from reference TRBV19 and TRBJ2-5, is DGGITQSPKYLFRKEGQNVTLSCEQNLNHDAMYWYRQDPGQGLRLIYYSQIVNDFQKGDIAEGYSVSREKKESFPLTVTSAQKNPTAFYLCASSPPRAGLNQETQYFGPGTRLLVL.